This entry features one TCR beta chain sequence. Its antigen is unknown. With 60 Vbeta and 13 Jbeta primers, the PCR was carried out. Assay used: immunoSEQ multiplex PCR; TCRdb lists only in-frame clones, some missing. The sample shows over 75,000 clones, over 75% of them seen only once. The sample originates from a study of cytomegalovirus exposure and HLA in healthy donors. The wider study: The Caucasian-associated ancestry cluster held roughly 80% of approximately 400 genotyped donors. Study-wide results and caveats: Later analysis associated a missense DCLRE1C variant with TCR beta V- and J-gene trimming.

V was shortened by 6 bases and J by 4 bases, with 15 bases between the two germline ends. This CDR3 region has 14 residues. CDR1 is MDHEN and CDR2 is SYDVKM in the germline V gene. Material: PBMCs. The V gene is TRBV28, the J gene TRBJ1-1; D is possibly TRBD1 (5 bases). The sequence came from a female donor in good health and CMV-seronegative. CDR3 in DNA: TGTGCCAGCAGCCCCCCAGGGATAGGCACTGAAGCTTTCTTT. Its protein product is CASSPPGIGTEAFF.